The clone carrying this TCR beta chain was counted only a few times. The data belong to a study of blood T cell repertoires in COVID-19. Study as a whole: T cells, B-cell-depleted T cells, or PBMCs supplied cDNA or gDNA.

Germline-derived CDR1 and CDR2 are MNHEY and SMNVEV (reference sequence). The germline V and J ends were trimmed by 4 bases and 2 bases, with 12 bases remaining between them. The CDR3 spans 15 residues. Generated by immunoSEQ multiplex PCR, the TCRdb table keeps only in-frame clones and is missing some. The sample includes fewer than 250,000 clones, over 80% of them seen just once. This TCR was sampled from a woman aged 60-70 years with COVID-19, enrolled during active disease. The chain recombines TRBV27 with TRBJ1-3; TRBD1 is a possible D gene (6 bases). Sequenced: peripheral blood. CDR3 DNA: TGTGCCAGCAGTTCCCTCGGACAGACTGGAAACACCATATATTTT. This gives the protein CASSSLGQTGNTIYF.